This TCR beta chain was profiled in a study of T-cell memory formation after mild COVID-19. TCRdb reprocessed the 5' RACE reads via MiXCR and lists one record per CDR3 protein. The table shows roughly 550,000 distinct CDR3 sequences, with roughly 20% occurring only once. This CDR3 region has 16 residues. Germline V gene lookup returns CDR1 MGHRA and CDR2 YSYEKL. Trimming pared 3 bases from V and 7 bases from J, leaving 18 bases between. This chain links TRBV4-1 with TRBJ1-4; weak D call: TRBD1 (5 bases). Sequenced sample: PBMCs or a T cell subset sorted from them (not recorded which). The sequence was collected from an adult woman who had mild COVID-19 (a few samples of this study predate the infection). Cell type and time point are not known. CDR3 loop: CASSHPREGRGEKLFF. The DNA for the CDR3 is TGCGCCAGCAGCCACCCTCGGGAGGGGAGAGGTGAAAAACTGTTTTTT.